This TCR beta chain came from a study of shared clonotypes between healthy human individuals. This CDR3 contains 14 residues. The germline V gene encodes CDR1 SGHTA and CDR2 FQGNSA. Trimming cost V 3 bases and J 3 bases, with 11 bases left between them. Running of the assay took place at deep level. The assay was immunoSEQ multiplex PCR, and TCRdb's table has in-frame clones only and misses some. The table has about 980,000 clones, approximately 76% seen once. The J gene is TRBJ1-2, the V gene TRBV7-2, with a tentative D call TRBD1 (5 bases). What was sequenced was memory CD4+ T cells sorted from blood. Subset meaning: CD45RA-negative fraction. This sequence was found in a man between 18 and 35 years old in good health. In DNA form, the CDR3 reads TGTGCCAGCAGCTTCACCAGGGACGACTATGGCTACACCTTC. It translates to CASSFTRDDYGYTF.